The 13 T cell receptor beta chains presented below share a single source sample, sequenced in a study of beta chain features in type 1 diabetes. Expressed TCRB transcripts were sequenced because the isolated RNA had all been reverse transcribed beforehand. The protocol was immunoSEQ multiplex PCR, while the TCRdb copy is restricted to in-frame clones and leaves out a portion. Of 60,000 or so clones listed, about 55% were seen once; the top ten hold roughly 2%. Source material: Tregs from blood. The receptor source for this set is a woman aged 18-29 years in good health.

This clone has just a few counts. V gene TRBV30 combines with J gene TRBJ2-2; TRBD2 aligns across 11 bases. V lost 3 bases and J lost 5; bases outside the gene matches: 11. Germline V gene data show CDR1 as GTSNPN and CDR2 as SVGIG (reference sequence). This CDR3 region has 17 residues. Here the CDR3 DNA reads TGTGCCTGGAGGGGGACACTAGCGGGAGTAGGGACCGGGGAGCTGTTTTTT. Its translation: CAWRGTLAGVGTGELFF.

The chain couples TRBV7-2 to TRBJ2-3; possibly TRBD1 or TRBD2 for D (6 bases each). Germline V gene sequence: CDR1 SGHTA, CDR2 FQGNSA. V lost 10 bases to trimming and J lost 6 bases, with 11 bases between them. The CDR3 totals 11 residues. The CDR3 loop reads CATRRGDTQYF. The DNA of the CDR3 is TGTGCCACCAGGAGGGGGGATACGCAGTATTTT.

This clone was detected a few times. The chain couples TRBV27 to TRBJ2-2; unclear D gene. Trimming removed 5 bases from V and 2 bases from J, with 9 bases in between. The CDR3 loop spans 14 amino acids. CDR1 and CDR2 from the germline V gene are MNHEY and SMNVEV (reference sequence). CDR3 bases: TGTGCCAGCAGTCGGGTTGCCAACACCGGGGAGCTGTTTTTT. Amino acids: CASSRVANTGELFF.

This chain connects TRBV4-1 to TRBJ2-5, with TRBD2 matching over 10 bases. CDR1 and CDR2 from the germline V gene are MGHRA and YSYEKL. This CDR3 is 16 amino acids long. J lost 7 bases, V lost 1 base, and 9 bases had no gene match. The CDR3: CASSQVSGGQYGTQYF. The DNA for the CDR3 is TGCGCCAGCAGCCAAGTTAGCGGGGGGCAGTATGGGACCCAGTACTTC.

DNA of the CDR3: TGTGCCAGTACCACGGACGAGGGCATTCAGTACTTC. Its translation: CASTTDEGIQYF. V and J are TRBV19 and TRBJ2-4, with D tentatively TRBD2 (5 bases). The CDR3 loop spans 12 amino acids. The germline CDR1 and CDR2 sequences are LNHDA and SQIVND (reference sequence). V shed 7 bases and J shed 9 bases, with 13 bases lying between them.

This chain uses TRBV7-2 with TRBJ2-7; TRBD1 matches 8 bases. CDR1 is SGHTA, CDR2 FQGNSA, per germline. The CDR3 is 15 residues long. The V and J ends lost 3 bases and 4 bases, in that order; junction bases with no gene match: 8. Written as DNA, the CDR3 is TGTGCCAGCAGCTTCACGGCCAGGGGGCAATACGAGCAGTACTTC. Amino acids: CASSFTARGQYEQYF.

The chain carries TRBV9 and TRBJ2-3; a possible D gene is TRBD1 (6 bases). V was trimmed by 1 base and J by 5 bases, leaving 20 bases between them. CDR3 length: 17 amino acids. Germline lookup yields CDR1 SGDLS and CDR2 YYNGEE. The CDR3 nucleotides are TGTGCCAGCAGCGTATCACCTCTCGCAGGGGCGGAAGATACGCAGTATTTT. Amino acids: CASSVSPLAGAEDTQYF.

The chain is built from TRBV11-1 and TRBJ2-1; D is ambiguous. Trimming stripped 3 bases from V and 7 bases from J, with 10 bases between. Germline V gene sequence: CDR1 SGHAT, CDR2 FQDESV (reference sequence). The CDR3 is made up of 13 amino acids. The CDR3 spells CASSFRYENEQFF. Here the CDR3 DNA reads TGTGCCAGCAGCTTCCGGTATGAGAATGAGCAGTTCTTC.

V and J are TRBV11-2 and TRBJ2-1, with 9 bases that match TRBD2. CDR1 and CDR2 (germline): SGHAT, FQNNGV. J was trimmed by 9 bases and V by 3 bases; bases with no gene match: 6. The CDR3 is 14 residues long. The CDR3 DNA reads as TGTGCCAGCAGCTTGCGGGAGGGCCATCTTGAGCAGTTCTTC. Protein: CASSLREGHLEQFF. Full variable domain (outside the CDR3, taken from reference TRBV11-2 and TRBJ2-1): EAGVAQSPRYKIIEKRQSVAFWCNPISGHATLYWYQQILGQGPKLLIQFQNNGVVDDSQLPKDRFSAERLKGVDSTLKIQPAKLEDSAVYLCASSLREGHLEQFFGPGTRLTVL.

This clone occurred once. This chain uses TRBV5-6 with TRBJ1-6; perhaps TRBD1 as D (6 bases). This CDR3 spans 16 amino acids. Germline V gene sequence: CDR1 SGHDT, CDR2 YYEEEE. The ends were cut back, 4 bases at V and 9 bases at J, with 20 bases in the middle. CDR3: CASSTRGIGLSSPLHF. CDR3 nucleotides: TGTGCCAGCAGCACCAGGGGAATAGGACTTTCTTCACCCCTCCACTTT.

V is TRBV4-2 and J is TRBJ2-5; 12 bases agree with TRBD2. The CDR3 loop spans 19 amino acids. CDR1 is LGHNA, CDR2 YNFKEQ, per germline. V lost 2 bases, J lost 5 bases, and 15 bases stayed unmatched. The CDR3, as DNA: TGTGCCAGCAGCCAATCTACCTCGTCGACTAGCGGGAGATGGGAGACCCAGTACTTC. This encodes CASSQSTSSTSGRWETQYF.

V gene TRBV7-9 combines with J gene TRBJ2-3; 9 positions match TRBD2. The CDR3 has 16 residues. After removal of 5 bases from V and 2 bases from J, the junction contained 8 bases not matched to a gene. Germline-derived CDR1 and CDR2 are SEHNR and FQNEAQ (reference sequence). The CDR3 sequence is CASSLGVAGVTDTQYF. The DNA for the CDR3 is TGTGCCAGCAGCCTTGGAGTAGCGGGGGTCACAGATACGCAGTATTTT.

The V gene is TRBV30, the J gene TRBJ1-5; D remains ambiguous. V lost 6 bases and J 0 bases, leaving 12 bases between the germline ends. Germline V gene lookup returns CDR1 GTSNPN and CDR2 SVGIG (reference sequence). The CDR3 spans 14 residues. CDR3 protein: CACGRPYSNQPQHF. CDR3 DNA: TGTGCCTGCGGCAGGCCCTATAGCAATCAGCCCCAGCATTTT. Filled out from reference TRBV30 and TRBJ1-5, the complete variable domain reads SQTIHQWPATLVQPVGSPLSLECTVEGTSNPNLYWYRQAAGRGLQLLFYSVGIGQISSEVPQNLSASRPQDRQFILSSKKLLLSDSGFYLCACGRPYSNQPQHFGDGTRLSIL.